Following are 24 T cell receptor beta chains from one sample sequenced in a study of PD-1 blockade in mismatch repair-deficient tumors. Using immunoSEQ multiplex PCR, the repertoire was profiled, and TCRdb retains in-frame clones only, with some absent. Of some 120,000 clones in the sample, approximately 90% were seen once. The material was peripheral blood, obtained 44 weeks after starting pembrolizumab. The receptors derive from an adult with mismatch repair-deficient cancer.

The chain employs TRBV7-6 and TRBJ2-2; no definite D call. CDR3 size: 11 residues. V was cut by 5 bases and J by 7 bases, with 5 bases left in between. The germline V gene encodes CDR1 SGHVS and CDR2 FNYEAQ. The CDR3 loop reads CASSPRGELFF. Here the CDR3 DNA reads TGTGCCAGCAGCCCCCGCGGGGAGCTGTTTTTT.

The chain recombines TRBV28 with TRBJ1-5; 7 bases fit TRBD1. The trim removed 6 bases at V and 6 bases at J, leaving 8 bases unmatched. CDR3 length: 14 amino acids. Looked up from germline, CDR1 is MDHEN and CDR2 is SYDVKM. The CDR3 here is CASSSTTGSQPQHF. CDR3 nucleotides: TGTGCCAGCAGCTCTACGACAGGGAGTCAGCCCCAGCATTTT.

V is TRBV6-6 and J is TRBJ2-7; perhaps D is TRBD1 or TRBD2 (5 bases each). Germline V gives CDR1 MNHNY, CDR2 SVGAGI (reference sequence). This CDR3 is 12 amino acids long. V was pared by 8 bases and J by 2 bases, with 10 bases between. CDR3 bases: TGTGCCAGCCGGGACGGTCCCTACGAGCAGTACTTC. Amino acid sequence: CASRDGPYEQYF.

Here the CDR3 DNA reads TGTGCCAGCAGCCGTTCACAGGGGCAGACAGATACGCAGTATTTT. Translated, it gives CASSRSQGQTDTQYF. V usage is TRBV7-9 and J usage is TRBJ2-3; TRBD1 matches 7 bases. The junction had 8 bases not matched to a gene; V was cut back by 5 bases and J by 3 bases. The CDR3 runs to 15 residues. Germline lookup yields CDR1 SEHNR and CDR2 FQNEAQ (reference sequence).

V gene TRBV5-1 combines with J gene TRBJ1-3; a weak D match, TRBD1 (5 bases). The ends were cut back, 4 bases at V and 6 bases at J, with 14 bases in the middle. Germline V gene sequence: CDR1 SGHRS, CDR2 YFSETQ. The CDR3 is 14 residues long. CDR3 region: CASSPTWGENTIYF. Here the CDR3 DNA reads TGCGCCAGCAGCCCTACCTGGGGGGAAAACACCATATATTTT.

The chain has TRBV27 and TRBJ2-7; D possibly corresponds to TRBD2 (7 bases). In germline, CDR1 is MNHEY, CDR2 SMNVEV (reference sequence). The ends were cut back, 5 bases at V and 6 bases at J, with 20 bases in the middle. CDR3 size: 15 residues. As DNA, the CDR3 is TGTGCCAGCAGTCTAGAACAGGGACGGACTAGCGAGCAGTACTTC. Translated, it gives CASSLEQGRTSEQYF.

The chain is built from TRBV5-6 and TRBJ2-7; 9 nucleotides match TRBD1. The germline CDR1 and CDR2 sequences are SGHDT and YYEEEE. The CDR3 consists of 16 residues. Germline trimming cut 2 bases from V and 2 bases from J; bases unmatched to any gene: 8. The CDR3 loop reads CASSLGDRGTTYEQYF. The CDR3 DNA reads as TGTGCCAGCAGCTTAGGTGACAGGGGGACCACCTACGAGCAGTACTTC. The full variable domain, rest sourced from reference TRBV5-6 and TRBJ2-7, is DAGVTQSPTHLIKTRGQQVTLRCSPKSGHDTVSWYQQALGQGPQFIFQYYEEEERQRGNFPDRFSGHQFPNYSSELNVNALLLGDSALYLCASSLGDRGTTYEQYFGPGTRLTVT.

This chain links TRBV7-2 with TRBJ2-7, with D perhaps TRBD2 (6 bases). V lost 5 bases and J 4 bases, leaving 12 bases between the germline ends. The CDR3 has 13 amino acids. Germline loops: CDR1 SGHTA, CDR2 FQGNSA. The CDR3 coding sequence is TGTGCCAGCAGCCCCCCGACTAGTTACGAGCAGTACTTC. Translated: CASSPPTSYEQYF. Together with reference TRBV7-2 and TRBJ2-7, the CDR3 gives the full variable domain: GAGVSQSPSNKVTEKGKDVELRCDPISGHTALYWYRQSLGQGLEFLIYFQGNSAPDKSGLPSDRFSAERTGGSVSTLTIQRTQQEDSAVYLCASSPPTSYEQYFGPGTRLTVT.

The CDR3 coding sequence is TGTGCCAGTAGAGAGAGAGGGTGGGGCCCTAGCACAGATACGCAGTATTTT. It is translated as CASRERGWGPSTDTQYF. The rearrangement joins TRBV19 to TRBJ2-3; D possibly matches TRBD1 or TRBD2 (5 bases each). CDR3 length: 17 residues. V gave up 6 bases and J gave up 0 bases, with 19 bases separating them. Germline values: CDR1 LNHDA, CDR2 SQIVND (reference sequence).

The chain uses TRBV9 and TRBJ2-2; 12 positions agree with TRBD1. The CDR3 totals 17 residues. Per the germline V gene, CDR1 is SGDLS and CDR2 is YYNGEE. V gave up 4 bases and J gave up 5 bases; unmatched junction bases: 9. The CDR3 here is CASSPRDRGPGTGELFF. For the CDR3, the DNA is TGTGCCAGCAGCCCGAGGGACAGGGGGCCGGGAACCGGGGAGCTGTTTTTT.

The rearrangement links TRBV7-9 to TRBJ2-3; 9 positions match TRBD2. From germline, CDR1 is SEHNR and CDR2 FQNEAQ (reference sequence). The V gene end was trimmed by 0 bases and the J gene end by 1 base; junction bases not matched to a gene: 2. This CDR3 is built from 16 residues. The CDR3 region is CASSLARTSGTDTQYF. CDR3 bases: TGTGCCAGCAGCTTAGCGCGGACTAGCGGCACAGATACGCAGTATTTT.

This chain uses TRBV13 with TRBJ2-3; D gene unclear. The CDR3 has 12 amino acids. Germline V gives CDR1 PRHDT, CDR2 FYEKMQ (reference sequence). Trimming stripped 0 bases from V and 4 bases from J, with 2 bases between. The DNA for the CDR3 is TGTGCCAGCAGCTTAGGTGCAGATACGCAGTATTTT. Translated: CASSLGADTQYF.

This clone was observed a few times. The genes are TRBV5-6 and TRBJ1-5; D perhaps matches TRBD1 (5 bases). This CDR3 has 14 amino acids. Trimming left V 0 bases short and J 7 bases short, with 11 bases between. Germline CDR1 reads SGHDT; CDR2 reads YYEEEE. DNA for the CDR3: TGTGCCAGCAGCTTGGGATGGAGGGGCCAGCCCCAGCATTTT. Its translation: CASSLGWRGQPQHF.

This chain joins TRBV14 and TRBJ2-1; TRBD2 agrees at 9 bases. CDR1 and CDR2 from the germline V gene are SGHDN and FVKESK. V gave up 3 bases and J gave up 12 bases; unmatched junction bases: 15. CDR3 length: 16 amino acids. CDR3 DNA sequence: TGTGCCAGCAGCCAGCCGTCCCCGGGACTAGCCGCGACGCAGTTCTTC. Protein product: CASSQPSPGLAATQFF.

The chain employs TRBV4-3 and TRBJ2-7, with TRBD2 matching over 11 bases. The CDR3 loop spans 16 amino acids. The V segment lost 4 bases and the J segment 1 base; nucleotides outside the gene matches: 6. The germline gives CDR1 LGHNA, CDR2 YSLEER. The CDR3 loop is CASSRALAGGSYEQYF. Written as DNA, the CDR3 is TGCGCCAGCAGCCGGGCCCTAGCGGGAGGTTCCTACGAGCAGTACTTC.

This clone has only one observation. V gene TRBV4-1 combines with J gene TRBJ2-3; D remains unclear. V lost 2 bases and J 5 bases, leaving 11 bases between the germline ends. The germline CDR1 and CDR2 sequences are MGHRA and YSYEKL. CDR3 length: 14 residues. DNA for the CDR3: TGCGCCAGCAGCCAAAGTTCGGCCTTAGATACGCAGTATTTT. This sequence encodes CASSQSSALDTQYF.

The J gene is TRBJ1-2, the V gene TRBV9; TRBD1 matches at 9 bases. Germline V gene sequence: CDR1 SGDLS, CDR2 YYNGEE. The CDR3 is made up of 13 amino acids. Germline trimming cut 3 bases from V and 5 bases from J; bases unmatched to any gene: 2. CDR3 bases: TGTGCCAGCAGCGCCGGGACAGGGTATGGCTACACCTTC. Translated, it gives CASSAGTGYGYTF. Drawing the rest from reference TRBV9 and TRBJ1-2, the complete variable domain is DSGVTQTPKHLITATGQRVTLRCSPRSGDLSVYWYQQSLDQGLQFLIQYYNGEERAKGNILERFSAQQFPDLHSELNLSSLELGDSALYFCASSAGTGYGYTFGSGTRLTVV.

CDR3 DNA: TGCAGCGCTCCCCGCGGGAGCGGGGGGTACAATGAGCAGTTCTTC. It is translated as CSAPRGSGGYNEQFF. This chain uses TRBV29-1 with TRBJ2-1; TRBD2 aligns across 9 bases. Germline trimming cut 7 bases from V and 4 bases from J; bases unmatched to any gene: 11. Germline V lookup: CDR1 SQVTM, CDR2 ANQGSEA. The CDR3 length is 15 residues.

The V gene is TRBV11-2, the J gene TRBJ2-1, with TRBD2 matching over 11 bases. Germline trimming cut 0 bases from V and 5 bases from J; bases unmatched to any gene: 6. The CDR3 is 17 amino acids. CDR1 SGHAT and CDR2 FQNNGV come from the germline V gene. The CDR3 DNA sequence: TGTGCCAGCAGCTTAGAAACCGGGACTAGCGGCGACAATGAGCAGTTCTTC. It translates to CASSLETGTSGDNEQFF. Full variable domain (remainder filled in from reference TRBV11-2 and TRBJ2-1): EAGVAQSPRYKIIEKRQSVAFWCNPISGHATLYWYQQILGQGPKLLIQFQNNGVVDDSQLPKDRFSAERLKGVDSTLKIQPAKLEDSAVYLCASSLETGTSGDNEQFFGPGTRLTVL.

The chain couples TRBV28 to TRBJ2-1; D unresolved. Looked up from germline, CDR1 is MDHEN and CDR2 is SYDVKM. Trimming took off 6 bases at V and 2 bases at J, with 14 bases between the two ends. The CDR3 is made up of 15 amino acids. CDR3 coding DNA: TGTGCCAGCAGCCAAGCACCCGTGACCTACAATGAGCAGTTCTTC. It yields the protein CASSQAPVTYNEQFF.

This chain joins TRBV27 and TRBJ2-5; 7 nucleotides agree with TRBD2. Judging by the DNA end, TRBJ2-7 fits better; the J call may be wrong. This CDR3 has 14 residues. Germline CDR1 MNHEY, CDR2 SMNVEV (reference sequence). The CDR3 sequence is CASSLAGVYYEQYF. The CDR3 DNA reads as TGTGCCAGCAGTTTAGCGGGAGTGTACTACGAGCAGTACTTC.

The chain couples TRBV7-2 to TRBJ2-1; perhaps TRBD1 as D (6 bases). V was trimmed by 6 bases and J by 4 bases, leaving 16 bases between them. The CDR3 is 15 residues long. CDR1 SGHTA and CDR2 FQGNSA come from the germline V gene. CDR3 nucleotide sequence: TGTGCCAGCAGTCCACAGGGAGTGGATTACAATGAGCAGTTCTTC. This gives the protein CASSPQGVDYNEQFF.

The chain is built from TRBV5-4 and TRBJ1-2; 8 bases are shared with TRBD1. The CDR3 is 14 amino acids. J was trimmed by 2 bases and V by 4 bases; bases with no gene match: 4. The V gene's germline CDR1 is SGHNT and CDR2 YYREEE (reference sequence). DNA of the CDR3: TGTGCCAGCAGCCCTCGGACAGGGAACTATGGCTACACCTTC. The encoded protein is CASSPRTGNYGYTF.

This rearrangement joins TRBV10-3 to TRBJ2-2; 8 bases are shared with TRBD1. V shed 10 bases, J shed 5 bases, and the junction held 12 bases outside the gene matches. Germline values: CDR1 ENHRY, CDR2 SYGVKD. The CDR3 covers 15 residues. The CDR3 loop reads CATASGTGRTGELFF. In DNA form, the CDR3 reads TGTGCCACCGCCTCCGGGACAGGTAGAACCGGGGAGCTGTTTTTT.